This T cell receptor beta chain was recovered during a study of blood T cell repertoires in COVID-19 (dated by TCRdb to about 2020). Describing the broader study: Samples covering the acute and convalescent phases of COVID-19 were provided by collaborators in the United States, Italy and Spain. The repertoires were made available in a free public database intended to serve as a resource for research on the immune response to SARS-CoV-2. Where available, HLA class I and class II types were obtained from metadata supplied by the sample provider rather than from assay-based typing. Deeply sampled blood TCRbeta repertoires from subjects exposed to, actively infected with, or recovered from COVID-19 were included in the dataset. The prospective study material was composed of cDNA or gDNA derived from T cells, B-cell-depleted T cells, or PBMCs. Sample metadata almost always included a de-identified subject ID, COVID-19 status, age in years and sex. The samples were drawn from two sources: the first 160 participants of the ongoing ImmuneRACE study, and 950 to 1,500 subjects contributed by 6 global collaborators.

Taken from cysteine to phenylalanine, the CDR3 has 16 residues. Of all the DNA, just the CDR3 is kept, 48 bases in frame from base 1. The germline V gene (reference sequence) specifies SEHNR as CDR1 and FQNEAQ as CDR2. Here V drops 1 base and J drops 5 bases, and the junction holds 5 bases not matched to any gene. TCRbeta CDR3 regions were amplified from genomic DNA by means of the immunoSEQ Assay, a bias-controlled multiplex PCR. As for the authors' bioinformatics: The number of nucleated cells in each sample was estimated by amplification of reference gene primers within the assay. To quantify the absolute abundance of each unique TCRbeta CDR3 rearrangement, sequence reads were collapsed and filtered. For each sample, productive Simpson clonality was calculated as the square root of Simpson's diversity index over productive rearrangements. TCRdb stores this immuneACCESS table with in-frame sequences only. Part of the clones is absent; in the studies checked, under half of the shortfall reflects unresolved V genes, and no reason is known for the rest. From that table come the V and J calls and clone size; the DNA was used to work out D and trimming. This sample holds fewer than 500,000 clones; more than 80% were observed only once. More than 1.4% of the sample goes to the ten largest clones.

What the study reported, not specific to this receptor: How much clinical and demographic metadata was included differed by source and by participant, and the metadata was provided uncurated.

Turning to this clone: This clone's antigen is unknown. No per-base quality is available; no much larger clone lies one base away.

Each collaborating institution followed its own protocols to collect whole blood in K2EDTA tubes. For TCRbeta analysis, collaborator samples were shipped as frozen whole blood, as isolated PBMCs, or as DNA extracted from either sample type. The rearranged chain carries TRBV7-9 and TRBJ2-1; TRBD2 matches 10 bases in the middle. The sequenced sample consisted of peripheral blood. The receptor was isolated from a woman aged 25 to 39 with active or convalescent COVID-19. The CDR3 is CASSLGRLAGDNEQFF. The DNA sequence is given as TGTGCCAGCAGCTTAGGTCGTCTAGCGGGAGACAATGAGCAGTTCTTC.